This T cell receptor beta chain was sequenced in a study of regulatory T cells in long-lasting Graves disease. The ends lost 7 bases at V and 8 bases at J; junction bases unmatched: 9. CDR1 is WNHNN and CDR2 is SYGVQD in the germline V gene (reference sequence). The CDR3 is 14 residues long. Relying on iRepertoire HTBI primers and Arm-PCR of CDR3 regions, the team built TCR beta libraries. TCRdb reprocessed the multiplex PCR reads via MiXCR and lists one record per CDR3 protein. This sample carries 370,000 or so distinct CDR3 sequences, roughly 17% of them seen once, and the ten largest clones take 20% to 25%. The time point here: newly diagnosed GD, antithyroid drugs for less than 3 months. Extracted PBMC RNA gave rise to the TCR library. The sample was also reused in another study, on T cells in Graves' hyperthyroidism and ophthalmopathy.

The origin of this receptor is a woman between 18 and 29 years old with Graves disease. Here the sequenced sample was peripheral blood mononuclear cells (PBMCs), taken at new diagnosis, from a patient treated with antithyroid drugs. The rearrangement uses TRBV10-1 and TRBJ2-1, with 9 nucleotides matching TRBD1. CDR3 residues: CASTGTGYIDEQFF. For the CDR3, the DNA is TGCGCCAGCACCGGGACAGGGTATATTGATGAGCAGTTCTTC.